A selection of T cell receptor beta chains follows, all from one sample in a study of blood T cell repertoires in COVID-19. Sequencing used immunoSEQ multiplex PCR; TCRdb keeps in-frame clones, though not all of them. Of around 170,000 clones in the sample, less than 85% were seen once. Sequencing was performed on PBMCs or T cells enriched from blood (not recorded which). Source of these receptors: a man between 45 and 60 years old who had recovered from COVID-19. Each CDR3 is given with its conserved first and last residue. A D gene is named only where the DNA matches it firmly. Clone size is stated in some rows and not others, as once, few, many or a class when expanded.

>TRBJ2-7|TRBD1|few|TRBV27
TGTGCCAGCAGTAACCGGGACAGGGCGGCCGAGCAGTACTTC
CASSNRDRAAEQYF
>TRBJ2-5|.|.|TRBV25-1
TGTGCCAGCAGTGAAGTAAATCAGGGGCACCAAGAGACCCAGTACTTC
CASSEVNQGHQETQYF
>TRBJ2-1|TRBD1|.|TRBV25-1
TGTGCCAGCAGTGATCCGGGACAGGGTAACGAGCAGTTCTTC
CASSDPGQGNEQFF
>TRBJ1-1|.|.|TRBV30
TGTGCCTGGGAGGAGCTGAACACTGAAGCTTTCTTT
CAWEELNTEAFF
>TRBJ2-3|.|.|TRBV11-3
TGTGCCAGCAGCCCTTCCGGGGCAGATACGCAGTATTTT
CASSPSGADTQYF
>TRBJ2-6|TRBD1|.|TRBV19
TGTGCCAGTCAGGGACAGGGAGGGTCTGGGGCCAACGTCCTGACTTTC
CASQGQGGSGANVLTF
>TRBJ2-7|TRBD2|.|TRBV3-1/TRBV3-2
TGTGCCAGCAGCCAAGGACTACTAGCGGGGAGGTACGAGCAGTACTTC
CASSQGLLAGRYEQYF
>TRBJ2-7|.|few|TRBV5-1
TGCGCCAGCAGCGTTACAGGTTCTCATCTAGACGAGCAGTACTTC
CASSVTGSHLDEQYF
>TRBJ1-1|.|.|TRBV14
TGTGCCAGCAAACAGGCGAACACTGAAGCTTTCTTT
CASKQANTEAFF
>TRBJ2-3|TRBD2|.|TRBV27
TGTGCCAGCCATAGGGCGACTAGCGGGGGGTCAGTTACGCAGTATTTT
CASHRATSGGSVTQYF
>TRBJ1-5|TRBD1|.|TRBV6-4
TGTGCCAGCACCTCAGGACAGGTTTATAGCAATCAGCCCCAGCATTTT
CASTSGQVYSNQPQHF
>TRBJ2-7|TRBD1|.|TRBV7-9
TGTGCCAGCAGCCCAACAGGGGGCCTGCAGTACTTC
CASSPTGGLQYF
>TRBJ2-1|TRBD1|.|TRBV7-2
TGTGCCAGCAGCTTATGGGCCGGCGGGACAGGTGAGCAGTTCTTC
CASSLWAGGTGEQFF
>TRBJ2-7|.|.|TRBV11-3
TGTGCCAGCAGCTGGAGGGGGCACGAGCAGTACTTC
CASSWRGHEQYF
>TRBJ2-3|TRBD1|.|TRBV4-1
TGCGCCAGCAGCCACCCTCGGACAGGACTCACCCTTAGCACAGATACGCAGTATTTT
CASSHPRTGLTLSTDTQYF
>TRBJ1-5|.|few|TRBV2
TGTGCCAGCACGGGGGGGACACGAGAGCCCCAGCATTTT
CASTGGTREPQHF
>TRBJ2-1|TRBD2|.|TRBV5-4
TGTGCCAGCAGCACTGGACTAGCGGGGGGGAATGAGCAGTTCTTC
CASSTGLAGGNEQFF
>TRBJ1-3|.|.|TRBV7-9
TGTGCCAGCAGCGCTAAACAGAGCTCTGGAAACACCATATATTTT
CASSAKQSSGNTIYF
>TRBJ1-1|.|.|TRBV19
TGTGCCAGTAGTATAGGACAGTTGAAAGCTTTCTTT
CASSIGQLKAFF
>TRBJ2-3|.|.|TRBV6-5
TGTGCCAGCAGTTACTTATGGGGGGGGGCTTCAGATACGCAGTATTTT
CASSYLWGGASDTQYF
>TRBJ2-1|TRBD2|.|TRBV10-3
TGTGCCATCAGTGAGTCGATGGGACTAACCGAGCAGTTCTTC
CAISESMGLTEQFF
>TRBJ2-1|TRBD2|.|TRBV6-5
TGTGCCAGCAGTTACAGACTAGCGGGGGGGTACAATGAGCAGTTCTTC
CASSYRLAGGYNEQFF